This T cell receptor (beta chain) derives from a study of OX40 agonist ivuxolimab in advanced cancers. This CDR3 is 16 amino acids long. From germline, CDR1 is SQVTM and CDR2 ANQGSEA. Trimming took off 0 bases at V and 5 bases at J, with 18 bases between the two ends. The assay was immunoSEQ multiplex PCR, and TCRdb's table has in-frame clones only and misses some. The table includes 45,000 to 65,000 clones, approximately 90% detected once. This receptor was identified in an adult with an advanced solid tumor such as melanoma, head and neck, liver or kidney cancer. Sequenced material: CD4+ or CD8+ T cells sorted from blood, taken in a trial of the OX40 agonist ivuxolimab. The chain combines TRBV29-1 with TRBJ2-3; tentatively, D is TRBD1 or TRBD2 (5 bases each). The CDR3 sequence: CSVEDPGDLQGDTQYF. The CDR3 DNA reads TGCAGCGTTGAAGATCCCGGGGACCTGCAGGGAGATACGCAGTATTTT.